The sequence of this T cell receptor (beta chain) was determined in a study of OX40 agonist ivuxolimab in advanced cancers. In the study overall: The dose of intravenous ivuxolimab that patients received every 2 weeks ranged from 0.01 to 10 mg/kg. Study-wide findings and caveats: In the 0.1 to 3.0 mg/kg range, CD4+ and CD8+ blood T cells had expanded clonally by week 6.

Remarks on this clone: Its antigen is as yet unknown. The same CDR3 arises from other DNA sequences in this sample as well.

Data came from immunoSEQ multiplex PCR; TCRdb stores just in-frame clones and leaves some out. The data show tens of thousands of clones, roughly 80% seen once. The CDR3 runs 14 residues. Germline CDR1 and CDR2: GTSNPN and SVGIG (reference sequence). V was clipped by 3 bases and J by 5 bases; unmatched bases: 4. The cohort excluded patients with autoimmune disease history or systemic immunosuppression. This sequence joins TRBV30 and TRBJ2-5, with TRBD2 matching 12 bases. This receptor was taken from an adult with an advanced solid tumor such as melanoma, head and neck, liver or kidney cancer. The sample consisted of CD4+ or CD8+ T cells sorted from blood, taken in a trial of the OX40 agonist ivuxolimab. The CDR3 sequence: CAWSGLAGFETQYF. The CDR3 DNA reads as TGTGCCTGGAGCGGACTAGCGGGATTTGAGACCCAGTACTTC.